The next 8 T cell receptor beta chains were all read from a single sample in a study of T cells in Graves' hyperthyroidism and ophthalmopathy. Using RNA transcripts as the source, TCR beta CDR3 regions were amplified. First-round RT-PCR of the TCR CDR3 relied on the HTBI primer set. One entry per CDR3 protein, called by TCRdb with MiXCR from the multiplex PCR reads. The repertoire holds about 550,000 distinct CDR3 sequences, less than 25% seen once, with more than 25% in the top ten. The sequenced sample consisted of blood. All receptors derive from a man aged 18 to 29 with Graves' hyperthyroidism.

This clonotype was detected a few times. The rearrangement joins TRBV4-1 to TRBJ1-1; no reliable D call. This CDR3 has 16 amino acids. Deletions cut 0 bases from V and 2 bases from J, with 13 bases between. The germline V gene encodes CDR1 MGHRA and CDR2 YSYEKL. CDR3 coding DNA: TGCGCCAGCAGCCAAGAACGTCGGCGGGGAAACACTGAAGCTTTCTTT. This codes for CASSQERRRGNTEAFF.

This chain uses TRBV18 with TRBJ2-5; tentative D call: TRBD1 (5 bases). This CDR3 has 14 residues. The germline V gene encodes CDR1 KGHSH and CDR2 LQKENI. The V end was cut by 2 bases, the J end by 3 bases, with 10 bases between. In DNA form, the CDR3 reads TGTGCCAGCTCACCATTCAGGGCCGAAGAGACCCAGTACTTC. Protein sequence: CASSPFRAEETQYF.

This clonotype was detected many times. The CDR3 reads CASKGQGTGYTF. CDR3 nucleotide sequence: TGTGCCAGCAAGGGACAGGGGACCGGCTACACCTTC. V usage is TRBV9 and J usage is TRBJ1-2; TRBD1 agrees at 10 bases. CDR3 length: 12 residues. Trimming at V came to 6 bases and at J to 8 bases, leaving 4 bases not matched to a gene. Germline CDR1 SGDLS, CDR2 YYNGEE.

This clonotype was observed at least ten times. CDR3 nucleotides: TGTGCCAGCACTTTGGACAGTCGAGGCTATGGCTACACCTTC. Its protein product is CASTLDSRGYGYTF. The J gene is TRBJ1-2, the V gene TRBV2; the D gene is possibly TRBD1 (6 bases). Per the germline V gene, CDR1 is SNHLY and CDR2 is FYNNEI. The CDR3 runs 14 residues. V lost 7 bases and J lost 4, with 16 bases in between.

Ten or more counts support this clonotype. The V gene is TRBV6-1, the J gene TRBJ1-5; 7 bases align to TRBD1. Germline loops: CDR1 MNHNS, CDR2 SASEGT. Losses at the gene ends were 2 bases for V and 5 bases for J; bases not matched to a gene: 3. The CDR3 spans 14 residues. In DNA, the CDR3 is TGTGCCAGCAGTGAACAGGGGGTCCATCAGCCCCAGCATTTT. Amino acid sequence: CASSEQGVHQPQHF.

This clonotype came up many times. The J gene is TRBJ1-1, the V gene TRBV6-2 or TRBV6-3; D uncertain. From germline, CDR1 is MNHEY and CDR2 SVGEGT. This CDR3 region has 13 residues. V lost 2 bases and J lost 8, with 12 bases in between. The CDR3 DNA reads as TGTGCCAGCAGTTACGGGCAGATTCTCGAAGCTTTCTTT. It specifies CASSYGQILEAFF.

This clonotype was seen ten or more times. The rearrangement joins TRBV28 to TRBJ1-5; possibly TRBD1 for D (6 bases). Trimming cost V 5 bases and J 2 bases, with 16 bases left between them. The CDR3 totals 16 residues. The germline CDR1 and CDR2 sequences are MDHEN and SYDVKM. CDR3 sequence: CASSLRQGHGNQPQHF. The CDR3 DNA reads as TGTGCCAGCAGTCTAAGGCAGGGGCATGGCAATCAGCCCCAGCATTTT.

V is TRBV12-3 or TRBV12-4 and J is TRBJ1-5, with unresolved D. The CDR3 length is 19 residues. V gave up 4 bases and J gave up 0 bases, with 22 bases separating them. In DNA, the CDR3 is TGTGCCAGCAGTTCTTACGGTGGGAGGTCACCTAATAGCAATCAGCCCCAGCATTTT. It yields the protein CASSSYGGRSPNSNQPQHF.